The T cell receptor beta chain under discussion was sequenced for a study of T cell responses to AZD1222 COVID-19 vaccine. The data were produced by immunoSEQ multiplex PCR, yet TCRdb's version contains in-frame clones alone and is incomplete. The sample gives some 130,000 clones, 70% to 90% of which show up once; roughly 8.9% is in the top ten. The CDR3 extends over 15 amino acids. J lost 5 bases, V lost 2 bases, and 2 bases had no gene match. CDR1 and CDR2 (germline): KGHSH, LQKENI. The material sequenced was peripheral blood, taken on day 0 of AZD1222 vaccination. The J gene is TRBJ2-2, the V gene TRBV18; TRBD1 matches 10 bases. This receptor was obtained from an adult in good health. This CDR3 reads CASSPGQGGTGELFF. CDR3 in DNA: TGTGCCAGCTCACCAGGACAGGGGGGAACCGGGGAGCTGTTTTTT.